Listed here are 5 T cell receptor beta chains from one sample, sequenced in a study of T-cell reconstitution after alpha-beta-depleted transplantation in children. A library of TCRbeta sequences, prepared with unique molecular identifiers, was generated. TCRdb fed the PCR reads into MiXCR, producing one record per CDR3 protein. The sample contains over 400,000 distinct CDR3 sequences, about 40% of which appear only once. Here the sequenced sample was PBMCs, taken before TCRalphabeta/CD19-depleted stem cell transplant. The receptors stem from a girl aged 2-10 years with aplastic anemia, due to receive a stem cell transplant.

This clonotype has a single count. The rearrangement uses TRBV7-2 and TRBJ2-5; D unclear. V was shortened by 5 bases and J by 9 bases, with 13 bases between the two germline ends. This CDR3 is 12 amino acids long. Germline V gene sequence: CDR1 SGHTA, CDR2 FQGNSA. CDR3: CASSPLELAQYF. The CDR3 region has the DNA TGTGCCAGCAGCCCCCTAGAGTTGGCCCAGTACTTC.

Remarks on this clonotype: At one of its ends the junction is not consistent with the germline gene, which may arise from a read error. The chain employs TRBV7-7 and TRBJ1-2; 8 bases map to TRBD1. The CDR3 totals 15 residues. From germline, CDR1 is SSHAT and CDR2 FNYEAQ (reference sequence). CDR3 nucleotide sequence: TGTGCTAGCAGCTCGTACAGGGGGTGGAACTATGGCTACACCTTC. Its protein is CASSSYRGWNYGYTF.

Here the CDR3 reads CASTHGGGPSTDTQYF. CDR3 DNA sequence: TGTGCCAGCACCCACGGGGGCGGGCCTAGCACAGATACGCAGTATTTT. The chain employs TRBV12-3 or TRBV12-4 and TRBJ2-3; D possibly matches TRBD1 or TRBD2 (6 bases each). V dropped 7 bases and J dropped 0 bases, with 17 bases sitting between them. The CDR3 is 16 residues long.

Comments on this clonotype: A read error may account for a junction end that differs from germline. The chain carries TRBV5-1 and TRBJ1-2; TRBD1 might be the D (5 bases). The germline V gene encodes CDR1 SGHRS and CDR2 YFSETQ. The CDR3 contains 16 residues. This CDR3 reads CASSLGTAGPGYGDTF. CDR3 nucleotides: TGCGCCAGCAGCTTGGGAACGGCGGGGCCGGGCTATGGCGACACCTTC.

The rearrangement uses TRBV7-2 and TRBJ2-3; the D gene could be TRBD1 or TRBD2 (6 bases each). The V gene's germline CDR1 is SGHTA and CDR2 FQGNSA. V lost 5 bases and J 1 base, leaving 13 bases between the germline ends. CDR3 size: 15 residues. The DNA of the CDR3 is TGTGCCAGCAGCGTTAGGGGGGAGGGCACAGATACGCAGTATTTT. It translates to CASSVRGEGTDTQYF.